This T cell receptor (beta chain) was sequenced for a study of CD8 T cells in ankylosing spondylitis. As the method for making TCR beta libraries, quantitative 5'-RACE with molecular barcodes was used. TCRdb recomputed calls from the 5' RACE reads with MiXCR, one row per CDR3 protein. Here the sample spans roughly 120,000 distinct CDR3 sequences, about an eighth being singletons. This clonotype has a count of ten or more. Its antigen is still unknown. General observations from the study: A motif in TCR beta, a set of under ten highly homologous variants, appeared characteristic of ankylosing spondylitis blood. Previously reported in reactive arthritis synovial fluid and blood were some of the motif variants. Significant enrichment of disease-linked clones was reportedly seen in matched ankylosing spondylitis synovial fluid.

What was sequenced was blood, either unsorted or a sorted T cell fraction (not recorded which). The sequence came from a female donor with ankylosing spondylitis or in good health (not recorded which).

This chain's CDR3 is CASSLGLAGGYEQYF. In DNA, the CDR3 is TGTGCCAGCAGTTTAGGGCTAGCGGGAGGATACGAGCAGTACTTC. The chain carries TRBV12-3 or TRBV12-4 and TRBJ2-7, with 11 bases matching TRBD2. The CDR3 runs to 15 residues. V was clipped by 1 base and J by 4 bases; unmatched bases: 3.